This T cell receptor (beta chain) came from a study of OX40 agonist ivuxolimab in advanced cancers. The study, taken as a whole, reports: More expanded clones were found, on average, in CD8+ than in CD4+ T cells.

The protocol was immunoSEQ multiplex PCR, while the TCRdb copy is restricted to in-frame clones and leaves out a portion. Of tens of thousands of clones listed, approximately 88% are singletons. Germline lookup yields CDR1 KGHSH and CDR2 LQKENI. Trimming removed 3 bases at V and 2 bases at J, with 4 bases between. This CDR3 has 12 residues. The count of this clone is one. The antigen is undetermined. The V call is TRBV18, the J call TRBJ2-5; D not resolved. The clonotype comes from an adult with an advanced solid tumor such as melanoma, head and neck, liver or kidney cancer. The specimen was CD4+ or CD8+ T cells sorted from blood, collected in a trial of the OX40 agonist ivuxolimab. DNA for the CDR3: TGTGCCAGCTCACCGGAGCAAGAGACCCAGTACTTC. Protein: CASSPEQETQYF. The full variable domain, rest sourced from reference TRBV18 and TRBJ2-5, is NAGVMQNPRHLVRRRGQEARLRCSPMKGHSHVYWYRQLPEEGLKFMVYLQKENIIDESGMPKERFSAEFPKEGPSILRIQQVVRGDSAAYFCASSPEQETQYFGPGTRLLVL.